In its sample, the clone carrying this TCR beta chain was seen a few times. Its antigen is unidentified. TCRdb re-called the reads through MiXCR, storing one row per CDR3 protein. The sample lists fewer than 65,000 distinct CDR3 sequences; roughly a fifth were seen once. CDR1 and CDR2 (germline): LGHNA, YNFKEQ. The CDR3 consists of 16 residues. Trimming took 7 bases from V and 0 from J, leaving 13 bases between them. The data were obtained in a study of T cell repertoires in cytomegalovirus infection. Looking at the study overall: Both recently identified HLA-C-restricted and well-studied HLA-B-restricted CMV epitopes were used in the study. The public TCR beta signatures pointed to both CMV infection and matching HLA type.

Points from the study as a whole: Public TCR beta family frequency separated CMV-and-HLA carriers, including in an independent cohort.

This sequence originates from a human donor in good health (CMV status not recorded). Some clones in this sample may be carry-over from other donors' samples. Source: CD8+ T cells from cultured PBMCs, taken from culture after CMV antigen stimulation. The V and J genes are TRBV4-2 and TRBJ2-6, with no clear D. CDR3 nucleotides: TGTGCCAGCACCCCCCGACCCCTCTCTGGGGCCAACGTCCTGACTTTC. Translation: CASTPRPLSGANVLTF.